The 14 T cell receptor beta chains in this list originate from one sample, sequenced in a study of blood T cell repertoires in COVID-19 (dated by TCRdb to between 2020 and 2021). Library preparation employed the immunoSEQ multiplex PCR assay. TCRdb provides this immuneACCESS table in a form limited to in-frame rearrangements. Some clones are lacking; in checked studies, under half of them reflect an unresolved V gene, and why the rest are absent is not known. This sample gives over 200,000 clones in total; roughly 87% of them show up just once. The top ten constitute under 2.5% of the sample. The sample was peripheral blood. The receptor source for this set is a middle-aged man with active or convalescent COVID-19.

CDR3: CAISESPPGQGSIWRFF. The CDR3 DNA follows: TGTGCCATCAGTGAGTCGCCCCCGGGACAGGGTTCTATATGGAGGTTCTTC. This chain connects TRBV10-3 to TRBJ2-1, with TRBD1 matching 9 bases. CDR1 ENHRY and CDR2 SYGVKD come from the germline V gene. Trimming cost V 0 bases and J 15 bases; bases outside gene matches: 18. The CDR3 covers 17 residues.

CDR3 protein: CASSATGGAGELFF. The CDR3 DNA reads as TGTGCCAGCAGTGCCACAGGGGGCGCCGGGGAGCTGTTTTTT. The rearrangement links TRBV6-4 to TRBJ2-2; 9 bases agree with TRBD1. Germline trimming cut 4 bases from V and 6 bases from J; bases unmatched to any gene: 3. The CDR3 loop spans 14 amino acids. The germline gives CDR1 MRHNA, CDR2 SNTAGT.

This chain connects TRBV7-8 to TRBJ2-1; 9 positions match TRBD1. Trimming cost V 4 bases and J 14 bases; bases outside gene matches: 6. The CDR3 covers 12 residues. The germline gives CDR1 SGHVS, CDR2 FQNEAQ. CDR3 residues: CASSSTGGREFF. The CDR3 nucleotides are TGTGCCAGCAGCTCTACAGGGGGCAGGGAGTTCTTC.

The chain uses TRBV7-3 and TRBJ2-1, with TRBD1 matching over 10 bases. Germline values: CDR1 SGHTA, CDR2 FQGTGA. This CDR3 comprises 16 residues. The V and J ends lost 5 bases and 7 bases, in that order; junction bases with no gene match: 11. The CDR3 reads CASSPPGTGVRNEQFF. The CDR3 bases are TGTGCCAGCAGCCCCCCCGGGACAGGGGTGAGGAATGAGCAGTTCTTC. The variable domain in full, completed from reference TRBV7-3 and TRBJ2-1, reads GAGVSQTPSNKVTEKGKYVELRCDPISGHTALYWYRQSLGQGPEFLIYFQGTGAADDSGLPNDRFFAVRPEGSVSTLKIQRTERGDSAVYLCASSPPGTGVRNEQFFGPGTRLTVL.

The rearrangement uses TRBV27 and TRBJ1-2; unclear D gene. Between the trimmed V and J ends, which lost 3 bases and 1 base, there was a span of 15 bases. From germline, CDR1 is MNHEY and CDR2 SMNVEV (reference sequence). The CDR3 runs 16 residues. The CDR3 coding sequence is TGTGCCAGCAGTTTTACCGGGAGTTTGGTTAACTATGGCTACACCTTC. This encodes CASSFTGSLVNYGYTF.

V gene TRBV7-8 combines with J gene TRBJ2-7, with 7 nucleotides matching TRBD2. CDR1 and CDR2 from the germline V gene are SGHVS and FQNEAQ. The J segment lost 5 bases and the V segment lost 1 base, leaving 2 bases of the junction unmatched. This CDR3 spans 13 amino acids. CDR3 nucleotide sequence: TGTGCCAGCAGCTTAGGGGGAGGGAACGAGCAGTACTTC. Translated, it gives CASSLGGGNEQYF.

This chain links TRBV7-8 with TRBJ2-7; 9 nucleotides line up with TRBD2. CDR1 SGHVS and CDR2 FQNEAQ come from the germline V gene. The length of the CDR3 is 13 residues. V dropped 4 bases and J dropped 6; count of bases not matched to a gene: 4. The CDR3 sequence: CASSSNSGGEQYF. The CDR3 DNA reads TGTGCCAGCAGCTCTAATAGCGGGGGCGAGCAGTACTTC.

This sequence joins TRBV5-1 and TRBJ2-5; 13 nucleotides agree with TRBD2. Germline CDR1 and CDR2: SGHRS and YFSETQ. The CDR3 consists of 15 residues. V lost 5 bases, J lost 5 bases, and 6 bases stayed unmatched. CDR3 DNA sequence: TGCGCCAGCAGGGGGACTAGCGGGATTGAGGAGACCCAGTACTTC. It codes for CASRGTSGIEETQYF.

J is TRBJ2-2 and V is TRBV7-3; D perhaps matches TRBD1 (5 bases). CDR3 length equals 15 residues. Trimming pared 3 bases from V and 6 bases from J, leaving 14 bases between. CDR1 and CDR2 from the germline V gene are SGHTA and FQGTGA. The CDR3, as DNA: TGTGCCAGCAGCTTTGGGGCAGGTCCGGCCGGGGAGCTGTTTTTT. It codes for CASSFGAGPAGELFF. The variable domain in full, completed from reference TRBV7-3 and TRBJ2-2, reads GAGVSQTPSNKVTEKGKYVELRCDPISGHTALYWYRQSLGQGPEFLIYFQGTGAADDSGLPNDRFFAVRPEGSVSTLKIQRTERGDSAVYLCASSFGAGPAGELFFGEGSRLTVL.

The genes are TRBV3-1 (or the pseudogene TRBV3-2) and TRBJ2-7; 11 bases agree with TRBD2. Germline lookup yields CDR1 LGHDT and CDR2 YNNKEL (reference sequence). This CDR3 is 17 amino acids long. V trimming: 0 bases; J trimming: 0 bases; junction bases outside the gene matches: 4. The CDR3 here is CASSQDGLAGGSYEQYF. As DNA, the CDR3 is TGTGCCAGCAGCCAAGATGGCCTAGCGGGGGGCTCCTACGAGCAGTACTTC.

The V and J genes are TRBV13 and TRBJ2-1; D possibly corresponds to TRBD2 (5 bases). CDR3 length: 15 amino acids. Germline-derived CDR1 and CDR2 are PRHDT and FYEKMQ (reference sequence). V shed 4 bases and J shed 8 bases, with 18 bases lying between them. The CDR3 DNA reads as TGTGCCAGCAGCTCCCCTAGCAGTGGCAGCGATGAGCAGTTCTTC. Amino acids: CASSSPSSGSDEQFF.

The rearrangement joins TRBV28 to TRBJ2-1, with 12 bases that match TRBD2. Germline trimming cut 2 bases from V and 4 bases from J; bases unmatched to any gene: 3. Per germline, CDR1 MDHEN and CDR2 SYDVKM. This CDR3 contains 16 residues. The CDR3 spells CASSLRTSGVYNEQFF. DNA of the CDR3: TGTGCCAGCAGTTTACGGACTAGCGGGGTATACAATGAGCAGTTCTTC.

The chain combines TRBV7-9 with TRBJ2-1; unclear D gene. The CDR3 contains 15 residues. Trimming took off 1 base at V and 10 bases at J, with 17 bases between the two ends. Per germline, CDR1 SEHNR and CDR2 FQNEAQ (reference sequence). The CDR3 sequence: CASSLGGPGTREQFF. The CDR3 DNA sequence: TGTGCCAGCAGCTTAGGAGGCCCTGGCACGAGGGAGCAGTTCTTC.

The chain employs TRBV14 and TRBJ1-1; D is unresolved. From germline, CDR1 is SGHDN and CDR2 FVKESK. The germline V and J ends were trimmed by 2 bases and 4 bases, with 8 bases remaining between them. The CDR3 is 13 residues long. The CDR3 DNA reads TGTGCCAGCAGCCAATCACGAGGCACTGAAGCTTTCTTT. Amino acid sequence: CASSQSRGTEAFF.